The clone carrying this TCR beta chain was found a few times. Trimming stripped 3 bases from V and 3 bases from J, with 9 bases between. The CDR3 length is 15 residues. Germline lookup yields CDR1 LNHDA and CDR2 SQIVND (reference sequence). The data originate from a study of T cells in Graves' hyperthyroidism and ophthalmopathy. The source material, RNA transcripts, was used to amplify TCR beta CDR3 regions. HTBI primers were employed in a first-round RT-PCR of the TCR CDR3. One entry per CDR3 protein results from TCRdb running MiXCR on the multiplex PCR reads. The data contain some 350,000 distinct CDR3 sequences, roughly 15% of them singletons.

The chain carries TRBV19 and TRBJ1-6, with D unclear. This TCR was sampled from a woman aged 55-69 years with Graves' ophthalmopathy. Sequencing was carried out using blood. CDR3 nucleotides: TGTGCCAGTAGTATTGGAGGACGCTATAATTCACCCCTCCACTTT. Translating it yields CASSIGGRYNSPLHF.